Listed below are T cell receptor beta chains from one sample, sequenced in a study of breast tumors, draining lymph nodes, adjacent tissues. TCRdb used MiXCR to reprocess the multiplex PCR reads, holding one entry per CDR3 protein. The sample contains about 110,000 distinct CDR3 sequences, about 31% of which appear only once. The material sequenced was axillary lymph node tissue. These TCRs come from a female donor with breast cancer. Some clones in this sample may be carry-over from other donors' samples. The CDR3 runs from the conserved cysteine through the conserved F or W. The D gene is left open where the match is weak. Clone size is stated in some rows and not others, as once, few, many or a class when expanded.

TRBJ2-2 | . | TRBV19 | 17 | many | TGTGCCAGTAGTTCTCCGGGACATCTAACGAACACCGGGGAGCTGTTTTTT | CASSSPGHLTNTGELFF
TRBJ1-1 | TRBD1 | TRBV7-2 | 14 | many | TGTGCCAGCAGCTCGGGACAGGGGAACACTGAAGCTTTCTTT | CASSSGQGNTEAFF
TRBJ2-5 | . | TRBV5-1 | 14 | once | TGCGCCAGCAGTCTAGGCCAGGAACAAGACACCCAGTACTTC | CASSLGQEQDTQYF
TRBJ1-1 | . | TRBV4-2 | 14 | . | TGTGCCAGCAGCCAAGCGGGCCAGCCTGGAGAAGCTTTCTTT | CASSQAGQPGEAFF
TRBJ2-3 | . | TRBV29-1 | 14 | many | TGCAGCGGGTGGGGGACACTTAGCACAGATACGCAGTATTTT | CSGWGTLSTDTQYF
TRBJ2-1 | TRBD1 | TRBV2 | 12 | . | TGTGCCAGCTCGGGACAGCTAAATGAGCAGTTCTTC | CASSGQLNEQFF
TRBJ2-7 | TRBD2 | TRBV10-3 | 15 | . | TGTGCCATCAGTGAAACTAGCGGGAGTTGGTACGAGCAGTACTTC | CAISETSGSWYEQYF
TRBJ2-1 | . | TRBV5-8 | 11 | many | TGTGCCAGCAGCTTTACCAATGAGCAGTTCTTC | CASSFTNEQFF
TRBJ2-3 | TRBD2 | TRBV9 | 14 | . | TGTGCCAGCACAGTAGCGGGGGTAGGAGATACGCAGTATTTT | CASTVAGVGDTQYF
TRBJ2-2 | . | TRBV2 | 13 | many | TGTGTCAGCAGTGAGCCTAACACCGGGGAGCTGTTTTTT | CVSSEPNTGELFF
TRBJ2-7 | TRBD2 | TRBV27 | 14 | many | TGTGCCAGCAGTTTGGCTCTAGCGGGGTACGAGCAGTACTTC | CASSLALAGYEQYF
TRBJ2-7 | . | TRBV20-1 | 14 | . | TGCAGTGCTAGAGAGCACGGGAGTACCTACGAGCAGTACTTC | CSAREHGSTYEQYF
TRBJ2-7 | TRBD2 | TRBV19 | 13 | . | TGTGCCGAGGGTCTAGCGGGATCCTACGAGCAGTACTTC | CAEGLAGSYEQYF
TRBJ2-7 | . | TRBV3-1 | 13 | many | TGTGCCAGCAGATCCTTACAGGGCTACGAGCAGTACTTC | CASRSLQGYEQYF
TRBJ2-5 | . | TRBV28 | 13 | few | TGTGCCATCAGCCCGGGACTCCAAGAGACCCAGTACTTC | CAISPGLQETQYF
TRBJ2-2 | . | TRBV6-4 | 14 | . | TGTGCCAGCAGTGACTCGCCGAAGACAGGGGAGCTGTTTTTT | CASSDSPKTGELFF
TRBJ1-5 | . | TRBV6-6 | 13 | many | TGTGCCAGCAGAGCGCTTGAGACTCAGCCCCAGCATTTT | CASRALETQPQHF
TRBJ1-2 | . | TRBV4-1 | 15 | . | TGCTCCAGCAGCCAAGGTTGGAGGGTGGGGGATGGCTACACCTTC | CSSSQGWRVGDGYTF
TRBJ2-1 | TRBD2 | TRBV20-1 | 16 | many | TGCAGTGCTAGAGTTAGGAGGCGGGGGGTTTACAATGAGCAGTTCTTC | CSARVRRRGVYNEQFF
TRBJ2-2 | . | TRBV11-1 | 13 | many | TGTGCCAGCAGCCTGGTTCGTGCCGGGGAGCTGTTTTTT | CASSLVRAGELFF
TRBJ2-3 | TRBD1 | TRBV19 | 16 | many | TGTGCCAGTAGCCCAACCGGGACAGCGGACACAGATACGCAGTATTTT | CASSPTGTADTDTQYF
TRBJ2-1 | . | TRBV28 | 15 | many | TGTGCCAGCAGCCAAGGGGGATACTCCTACAATGAGCAGTTCTTC | CASSQGGYSYNEQFF
TRBJ1-2 | . | TRBV10-3 | 13 | . | TGTGCCATCAGTGACGGGAATAACTATGGCTACACCTTC | CAISDGNNYGYTF